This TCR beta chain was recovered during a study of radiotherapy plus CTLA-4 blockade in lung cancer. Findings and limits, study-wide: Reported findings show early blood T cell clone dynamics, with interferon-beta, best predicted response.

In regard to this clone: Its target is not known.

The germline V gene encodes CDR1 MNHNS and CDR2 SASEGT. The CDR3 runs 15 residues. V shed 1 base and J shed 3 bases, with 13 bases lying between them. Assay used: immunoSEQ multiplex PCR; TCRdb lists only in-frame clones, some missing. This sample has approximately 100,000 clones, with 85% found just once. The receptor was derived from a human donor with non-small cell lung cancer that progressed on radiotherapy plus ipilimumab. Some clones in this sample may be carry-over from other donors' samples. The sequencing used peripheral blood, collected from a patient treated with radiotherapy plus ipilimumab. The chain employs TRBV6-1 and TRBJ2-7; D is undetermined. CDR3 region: CASSEGTTDLYEQYF. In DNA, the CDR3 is TGTGCCAGCAGTGAAGGGACCACCGACCTCTACGAGCAGTACTTC.